These 10 T cell receptor beta chains share one sample of origin, sequenced in a study of blood T cells in healthy people across ages (dated by TCRdb to the mid-2010s). Receptor amplification or capture employed 5' RACE. Sequencing was carried out with an Illumina HiSeq 2500. A second PCR of 7 to 11 cycles was performed with a sample-barcoded 5' primer and a J-beta primer mix. TCRdb ran its own pipeline on the public reads, namely fastp trimming at Q25 and MiXCR clone calling, and kept in-frame beta chains. Rows with a matching CDR3 protein are joined into one entry that keeps the most common DNA and genes. Across this sample there are about 650,000 distinct CDR3 sequences, with around 32% seen only once. The ten largest clones capture approximately 15% of the sample. The specimen sequenced was blood. The receptors originated from a woman older than 75 in good health. Donor details come from another sample of the same person, matched by shared clones.

This clonotype appeared many times. The rearrangement uses TRBV28 and TRBJ1-2; no clear D gene. The germline V gene encodes CDR1 MDHEN and CDR2 SYDVKM. V gave up 2 bases and J gave up 5 bases, with 9 bases separating them. The CDR3 runs to 13 residues. CDR3 residues: CASSLGRHYGYTF. In DNA, the CDR3 is TGTGCCAGCAGTTTAGGGCGCCATTATGGCTACACCTTC.

The sample holds a few counts of this clonotype. This chain joins TRBV13 and TRBJ1-6, with D maybe TRBD1 (5 bases). The ends were cut back, 4 bases at V and 7 bases at J, with 11 bases in the middle. Germline CDR1 and CDR2: PRHDT and FYEKMQ (reference sequence). The CDR3 extends over 14 amino acids. CDR3 DNA sequence: TGTGCCAGCAGCTCACCGGGACGAAATTCACCCCTCCACTTT. Protein product: CASSSPGRNSPLHF.

Regarding this clonotype: Relative to the germline gene, one junction end is altered; a read error may explain this. This sequence joins TRBV9 and TRBJ2-2, with D perhaps being TRBD1 or TRBD2 (5 bases each). Looked up from germline, CDR1 is SGDLS and CDR2 is YYNGEE. CDR3 size: 14 residues. This CDR3 is CASSQRTDTGERFF. The CDR3 coding sequence is TGTGCCAGCAGCCAAAGGACGGACACCGGGGAGCGGTTTTTT.

The CDR3, as DNA: TGTGCCAGCAGCCAAGATGGGGACCTCTCCAATGAGCAGTTCTTC. Translated: CASSQDGDLSNEQFF. The chain is built from TRBV3-1 and TRBJ2-1; D possibly matches TRBD1 or TRBD2 (5 bases each). In germline, CDR1 is LGHDT, CDR2 YNNKEL (reference sequence). V dropped 0 bases and J dropped 6 bases, with 12 bases sitting between them. CDR3 size: 15 residues.

Concerning this clonotype itself: This may be a read error, as it is one base from a much larger clone. V is TRBV18 and J is TRBJ2-3; unclear D gene. Germline loops: CDR1 KGHSH, CDR2 LQKENI. The CDR3 covers 16 residues. The CDR3 DNA reads as TGTGCCAGCTCACCACAACCCCAAGGGCTTTCAGATGCGCAGTATTTT. Encoded protein: CASSPQPQGLSDAQYF.

This clonotype came up many times. A much larger clone is a single base away; this may be a read error. This rearrangement joins TRBV7-2 to TRBJ1-1, with a possible D match to TRBD1 (6 bases). The CDR3 is 14 amino acids. V was clipped by 3 bases and J by 13 bases, with 21 bases between them. Germline CDR1 reads SGHTA; CDR2 reads FQGNSA. CDR3: CASSFPGTRLKLFF. CDR3 nucleotide sequence: TGTGCCAGCAGCTTTCCCGGGACACGTCTGAAGCTTTTCTTT. Full variable domain (outside the CDR3, taken from reference TRBV7-2 and TRBJ1-1): GAGVSQSPSNKVTEKGKDVELRCDPISGHTALYWYRQSLGQGLEFLIYFQGNSAPDKSGLPSDRFSAERTGGSVSTLTIQRTQQEDSAVYLCASSFPGTRLKLFFGQGTRLTVV.

As for this clonotype: Germline and junction disagree at one end, which may indicate a read error. The chain carries TRBV6-2 or TRBV6-3 and TRBJ2-7; the D is unclear. The CDR3 runs to 11 residues. Germline V gene sequence: CDR1 MNHEY, CDR2 SVGEGT. The CDR3 reads CASRYSREQYF. CDR3 coding DNA: TGTGCCAGCAGGTACTCGCGCGAGCAGTACTTC.

Only one count was recorded for this clonotype. V usage is TRBV2 and J usage is TRBJ1-1; no clear D gene. V was trimmed by 2 bases and J by 0 bases, leaving 10 bases between them. The CDR3 is 15 amino acids. Germline V lookup: CDR1 SNHLY, CDR2 FYNNEI. CDR3 protein: CASSEIRRLNTEAFF. The CDR3 DNA sequence: TGTGCCAGCAGTGAAATCCGACGGTTGAACACTGAAGCTTTCTTT.

For this clonotype: Compared with germline, one end of the junction differs, possibly owing to a read error. The chain employs TRBV5-6 and TRBJ2-5; 10 bases match TRBD1. Germline V lookup: CDR1 SGHDT, CDR2 YYEEEE. The CDR3 length is 15 residues. In nucleotides, the CDR3 is TGTGCCGGCAGCTTGTGGGACAGGGGCCGCAATGAGCAGTACTTC. Amino acids: CAGSLWDRGRNEQYF. The full variable domain, in which reference TRBV5-6 and TRBJ2-5 provide the parts outside the CDR3, is DAGVTQSPTHLIKTRGQQVTLRCSPKSGHDTVSWYQQALGQGPQFIFQYYEEEERQRGNFPDRFSGHQFPNYSSELNVNALLLGDSALYLCAGSLWDRGRNEQYFGPGTRLLVL.

This clonotype has at least ten counts. This sequence joins TRBV6-5 and TRBJ2-7; 11 bases fit TRBD1. The V segment lost 10 bases and the J segment 1 base; nucleotides outside the gene matches: 6. The CDR3 contains 14 residues. Germline lookup yields CDR1 MNHEY and CDR2 SVGAGI. The CDR3 nucleotides read TGTGCCACCAGCGGGACAGGGGGGTCCTACGAGCAGTACTTC. As protein: CATSGTGGSYEQYF.